One and the same sample provided the 20 T cell receptor beta chains below, sequenced in a study of blood T cell repertoires in COVID-19. Produced via immunoSEQ multiplex PCR; TCRdb's table is partial and in-frame only. The data contain around 310,000 clones, approximately 87% of them singletons. Sequenced sample: peripheral blood. The source of these receptors is a woman between 50 and 59 years old with active or convalescent COVID-19.

V usage is TRBV9 and J usage is TRBJ1-5; 8 bases align to TRBD1. Germline loops: CDR1 SGDLS, CDR2 YYNGEE. This CDR3 comprises 15 residues. Losses at the gene ends were 1 base for V and 5 bases for J; bases not matched to a gene: 5. The CDR3 DNA is TGTGCCAGCAGCGTATTTCCGACAGGGGATCAGCCCCAGCATTTT. The encoded protein is CASSVFPTGDQPQHF.

J is TRBJ2-5 and V is TRBV27; 8 bases map to TRBD1. The CDR3 extends over 14 amino acids. CDR1 is MNHEY, CDR2 SMNVEV, per germline (reference sequence). The V segment lost 5 bases and the J segment 2 bases; nucleotides outside the gene matches: 4. This CDR3 reads CASSPRQGQETQYF. The CDR3 DNA is TGTGCCAGCAGTCCAAGACAGGGGCAAGAGACCCAGTACTTC.

The rearrangement links TRBV14 to TRBJ2-1; 7 nucleotides agree with TRBD2. Trimming took 1 base from V and 4 from J; bases not matched to a gene: 10. CDR3 length: 17 amino acids. Looked up from germline, CDR1 is SGHDN and CDR2 is FVKESK. The CDR3 nucleotides are TGTGCCAGCAGCCAAGCCCATTCAGCGGGGAGGTACAATGAGCAGTTCTTC. It specifies CASSQAHSAGRYNEQFF.

This chain links TRBV28 with TRBJ2-3; 8 bases match TRBD2. Germline CDR1 is MDHEN and CDR2 is SYDVKM. This CDR3 spans 15 amino acids. V gave up 7 bases and J gave up 0 bases; unmatched junction bases: 6. The CDR3 here is CASNIREGSTDTQYF. CDR3 coding DNA: TGTGCCAGCAACATCCGGGAGGGGAGCACAGATACGCAGTATTTT.

This clone showed up just a few times. The chain couples TRBV27 to TRBJ1-5, with D unclear. This CDR3 is 12 amino acids long. Germline V gives CDR1 MNHEY, CDR2 SMNVEV (reference sequence). V was trimmed by 5 bases and J by 5 bases, leaving 7 bases between them. The CDR3 DNA reads as TGTGCCAGCAGTGGACTAGATCAGCCCCAGCATTTT. Its protein product is CASSGLDQPQHF.

This clone came up once. The V gene is TRBV19, the J gene TRBJ1-1, with TRBD1 identical over 9 bases. The ends lost 6 bases at V and 11 bases at J; junction bases unmatched: 7. Germline V lookup: CDR1 LNHDA, CDR2 SQIVND (reference sequence). The CDR3 runs to 12 residues. CDR3 residues: CASRSGTGRAFF. The DNA of the CDR3 is TGTGCCAGTAGATCAGGGACAGGGAGGGCTTTCTTT. Full variable domain (outside the CDR3, taken from reference TRBV19 and TRBJ1-1): DGGITQSPKYLFRKEGQNVTLSCEQNLNHDAMYWYRQDPGQGLRLIYYSQIVNDFQKGDIAEGYSVSREKKESFPLTVTSAQKNPTAFYLCASRSGTGRAFFGQGTRLTVV.

This chain joins TRBV19 and TRBJ2-5, with 11 positions matching TRBD2. The V segment lost 2 bases and the J segment 5 bases; nucleotides outside the gene matches: 7. Germline lookup yields CDR1 LNHDA and CDR2 SQIVND (reference sequence). This CDR3 spans 16 amino acids. The CDR3 DNA reads TGTGCCAGTAGTATAACGACTAGCGGGGTTGGTGAGACCCAGTACTTC. This gives the protein CASSITTSGVGETQYF.

The gene calls are TRBV10-3 and TRBJ2-2, with TRBD1 matching 8 bases. This CDR3 spans 14 amino acids. The V segment lost 2 bases and the J segment 8 bases; nucleotides outside the gene matches: 4. Germline CDR1 reads ENHRY; CDR2 reads SYGVKD. CDR3 nucleotide sequence: TGTGCCATCAGTGAGCCAGGGGGCGTGGGGGAGCTGTTTTTT. Its protein is CAISEPGGVGELFF.

V and J are TRBV6-2 or TRBV6-3 and TRBJ2-5; a weak D match, TRBD1 (5 bases). Per germline, CDR1 MNHEY and CDR2 SVGEGT. This CDR3 contains 19 residues. The V and J ends lost 5 bases and 1 base respectively, with 26 bases between them. The CDR3 bases are TGTGCCAGCAGTCAGTCCCTAGGGGCTACCCTATTCCTCCAAGAGACCCAGTACTTC. It specifies CASSQSLGATLFLQETQYF.

J is TRBJ1-2 and V is TRBV27, with no clear D. Deletions cut 3 bases from V and 4 bases from J, with 12 bases between. Germline loops: CDR1 MNHEY, CDR2 SMNVEV (reference sequence). This CDR3 contains 14 residues. This chain's CDR3 is CASSLNGQAYGYTF. The CDR3 DNA follows: TGTGCCAGCAGTTTGAATGGCCAGGCCTATGGCTACACCTTC.

Turning to this clone: The sample holds other DNA sequences that translate to the same CDR3. The rearrangement links TRBV18 to TRBJ2-7, with 8 bases that match TRBD1. Trimming at V came to 2 bases and at J to 4 bases, leaving 4 bases not matched to a gene. The CDR3 sequence is 14 residues long. Germline values: CDR1 KGHSH, CDR2 LQKENI. This chain's CDR3 is CASSPAGGGYEQYF. The CDR3 region has the DNA TGTGCCAGCTCACCAGCAGGGGGCGGGTACGAGCAGTACTTC. Looking up the rest from reference TRBV18 and TRBJ2-7 gives the full variable domain: NAGVMQNPRHLVRRRGQEARLRCSPMKGHSHVYWYRQLPEEGLKFMVYLQKENIIDESGMPKERFSAEFPKEGPSILRIQQVVRGDSAAYFCASSPAGGGYEQYFGPGTRLTVT.

The V gene is TRBV19, the J gene TRBJ2-7; D uncertain. Trimming cost V 0 bases and J 4 bases, with 10 bases left between them. Per the germline V gene, CDR1 is LNHDA and CDR2 is SQIVND (reference sequence). There are 14 residues in the CDR3. As DNA, the CDR3 is TGTGCCAGTAGTATAGATCTCAGGCCATACGAGCAGTACTTC. It is translated as CASSIDLRPYEQYF.

This chain uses TRBV5-4 with TRBJ2-7; 7 nucleotides match TRBD2. Germline-derived CDR1 and CDR2 are SGHNT and YYREEE (reference sequence). J gave up 1 base and V 9 bases, and 7 bases lay outside the gene matches. The CDR3 spans 13 residues. CDR3 sequence: CATSLATSYEQYF. The CDR3 nucleotides are TGTGCCACCTCACTAGCGACATCCTACGAGCAGTACTTC.

About this clone itself: Other DNA sequences from this sample encode an identical CDR3 as well. The rearrangement joins TRBV19 to TRBJ1-2; tentatively, D is TRBD1 (6 bases). CDR1 and CDR2 from the germline V gene are LNHDA and SQIVND (reference sequence). The CDR3 has 13 amino acids. Trimming removed 6 bases at V and 7 bases at J, with 15 bases between. The CDR3 coding sequence is TGTGCCAGTAGCCCGTTACAGGGACGTGGCTACACCTTC. It yields the protein CASSPLQGRGYTF.

The chain couples TRBV5-4 to TRBJ1-3; possible D gene TRBD1, 5 bases. Per the germline V gene, CDR1 is SGHNT and CDR2 is YYREEE (reference sequence). The CDR3 spans 15 residues. The germline V and J ends were trimmed by 7 bases and 6 bases, with 20 bases remaining between them. The CDR3 coding sequence is TGTGCCAGCCAATCCACAGGAACGGGGGAAAACACCATATATTTT. It encodes CASQSTGTGENTIYF. Based on the CDR3 plus reference TRBV5-4 and TRBJ1-3, the full variable domain is ETGVTQSPTHLIKTRGQQVTLRCSSQSGHNTVSWYQQALGQGPQFIFQYYREEENGRGNFPPRFSGLQFPNYSSELNVNALELDDSALYLCASQSTGTGENTIYFGEGSWLTVV.

The chain links TRBV4-1 to TRBJ2-7; 8 bases are shared with TRBD1. CDR3 length: 16 amino acids. CDR1 MGHRA and CDR2 YSYEKL come from the germline V gene. With 3 bases clipped from V and 2 bases from J, the junction kept 9 bases outside the gene matches. This chain's CDR3 is CASSHPGGDRPYEQYF. CDR3 in DNA: TGCGCCAGCAGCCACCCGGGTGGGGACAGGCCCTACGAGCAGTACTTC.

The count of this clone is one. The chain uses TRBV5-1 and TRBJ1-4, with D unclear. CDR1 SGHRS and CDR2 YFSETQ come from the germline V gene. Trimming stripped 4 bases from V and 4 bases from J, with 8 bases between. This CDR3 contains 13 residues. The CDR3 protein is CASSKGGNEKLFF. In DNA form, the CDR3 reads TGCGCCAGCAGCAAGGGAGGTAATGAAAAACTGTTTTTT. The variable domain in full, with the rest retrieved from reference TRBV5-1 and TRBJ1-4, is KAGVTQTPRYLIKTRGQQVTLSCSPISGHRSVSWYQQTPGQGLQFLFEYFSETQRNKGNFPGRFSGRQFSNSRSEMNVSTLELGDSALYLCASSKGGNEKLFFGSGTQLSVL.

The chain has TRBV12-3 or TRBV12-4 and TRBJ2-5, with a tentative D call TRBD1 (6 bases). V was shortened by 4 bases and J by 5 bases, with 11 bases between the two germline ends. The CDR3 length is 13 residues. DNA for the CDR3: TGTGCCAGCAGTTACAGGGTCGGGGAGACCCAGTACTTC. This gives the protein CASSYRVGETQYF.

The chain links TRBV5-1 to TRBJ1-4; 11 positions agree with TRBD1. This CDR3 comprises 15 residues. V was pared by 3 bases and J by 7 bases, with 5 bases of the junction left unmatched. CDR1 SGHRS and CDR2 YFSETQ come from the germline V gene. Here the CDR3 DNA reads TGCGCCAGCAGCTCCTCCGGGACAGGGGGTGAAAAACTGTTTTTT. Translation: CASSSSGTGGEKLFF.

The chain links TRBV7-6 to TRBJ2-5, with D tentatively TRBD2 (5 bases). The V gene's germline CDR1 is SGHVS and CDR2 FNYEAQ. CDR3 length: 16 residues. Between the trimmed V and J ends, which lost 3 bases and 0 bases, there was a span of 14 bases. CDR3 sequence: CASSFLFSGDQETQYF. The CDR3 nucleotides are TGTGCCAGCAGCTTTTTGTTTTCCGGGGACCAAGAGACCCAGTACTTC.